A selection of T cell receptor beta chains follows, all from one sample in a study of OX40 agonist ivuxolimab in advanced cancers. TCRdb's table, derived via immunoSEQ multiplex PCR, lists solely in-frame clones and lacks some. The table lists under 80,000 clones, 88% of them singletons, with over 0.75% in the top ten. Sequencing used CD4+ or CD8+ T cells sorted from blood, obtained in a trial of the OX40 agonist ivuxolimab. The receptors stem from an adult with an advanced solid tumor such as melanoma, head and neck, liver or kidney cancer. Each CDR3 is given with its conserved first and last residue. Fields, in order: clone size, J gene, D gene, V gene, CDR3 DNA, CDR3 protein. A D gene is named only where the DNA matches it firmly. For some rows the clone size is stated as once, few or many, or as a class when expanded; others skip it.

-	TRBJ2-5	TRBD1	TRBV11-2	TGTGCCAGCAGCTTAGGGCAGGGGGCTGATCAAGAGACCCAGTACTTC	CASSLGQGADQETQYF
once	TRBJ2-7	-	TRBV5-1	TGCGCCAGCAGCTTGGACGGTCCCGAGCAGTACTTC	CASSLDGPEQYF
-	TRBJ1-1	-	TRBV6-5	TGTGCCAGCAGACCGGAGACAGGTGAAGCTTTCTTT	CASRPETGEAFF
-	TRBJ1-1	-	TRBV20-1	TGCAGTGCTAGTTTTACCTGGAAAGCTTTCTTT	CSASFTWKAFF
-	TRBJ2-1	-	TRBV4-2	TGTGCCAGCAGCCCGGGTAATGAGCAGTTCTTC	CASSPGNEQFF
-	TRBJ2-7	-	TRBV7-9	TGTGCCAGCAGCTTAGAGCCAGGGGGGGTTGGTGAGCAGTACTTC	CASSLEPGGVGEQYF
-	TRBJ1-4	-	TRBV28	TGTGCCAGCAGTGACGGGACGTTGAATGAAAAACTGTTTTTT	CASSDGTLNEKLFF
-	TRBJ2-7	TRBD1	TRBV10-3	TGTGCCATCAGTGAGTCGAGGGGGACAGGGACCAACGAGCAGTACTTC	CAISESRGTGTNEQYF
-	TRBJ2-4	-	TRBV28	TGTGCCAGCAGCTACCCCCCAAGCGACAGATCCAAAAACATTCAGTACTTC	CASSYPPSDRSKNIQYF
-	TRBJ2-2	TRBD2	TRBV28	TGTGCCAGCATCCCCGGGGGGTCGACCGGGGAGCTGTTTTTT	CASIPGGSTGELFF
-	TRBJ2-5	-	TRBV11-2	TGTGCCAGCAGCCTTAGCGGTCAAGAGACCCAGTACTTC	CASSLSGQETQYF
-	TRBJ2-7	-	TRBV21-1	TGTGCCAGCAGCAAAGCCTCTTGTGAGCAGTACTTC	CASSKASCEQYF
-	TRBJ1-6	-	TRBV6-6	TGTGCCAGCAGTTACTCGGACAGTAATTCACCCCTCCACTTT	CASSYSDSNSPLHF
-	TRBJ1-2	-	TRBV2	TGTGCCAGCAGTGTAGTCGCCGCTAACTATGGCTACACCTTC	CASSVVAANYGYTF
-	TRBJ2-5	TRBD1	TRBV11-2	TGTGCCAGCAGCGCCGGACAGGACCTCCAAGAGACCCAGTACTTC	CASSAGQDLQETQYF
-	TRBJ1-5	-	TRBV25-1	TGTGCCAGCAGTGACCCGACAGGAGGATTCAATCAGCCCCAGCATTTT	CASSDPTGGFNQPQHF